This T cell receptor beta chain was sequenced for a study of CD8 T cells in ankylosing spondylitis. General study findings and limits: Reportedly, significant enrichment of disease-linked clones occurred in matched ankylosing spondylitis synovial fluid.

The CDR3 extends over 15 amino acids. V dropped 1 base and J dropped 1 base, with 10 bases sitting between them. Germline CDR1 LGHNA, CDR2 YSLEER. Library preparation for TCR beta used quantitative 5'-RACE with molecular barcodes. A single record per CDR3 protein comes from TCRdb applying MiXCR to the 5' RACE reads. The top ten hold about a third of the sample, which has about 24,000 distinct CDR3 sequences, 10% to 15% seen once. This clonotype has a count of ten or more. The antigen remains unidentified. Sample: blood. The chain recombines TRBV4-3 with TRBJ2-5; maybe TRBD1 (5 bases). The clonotype comes from a male donor with ankylosing spondylitis or in good health (not recorded which). The DNA for the CDR3 is TGCGCCAGCAGCCAAGTCGCCAGGGCCCAAGAGACCCAGTACTTC. Protein: CASSQVARAQETQYF.